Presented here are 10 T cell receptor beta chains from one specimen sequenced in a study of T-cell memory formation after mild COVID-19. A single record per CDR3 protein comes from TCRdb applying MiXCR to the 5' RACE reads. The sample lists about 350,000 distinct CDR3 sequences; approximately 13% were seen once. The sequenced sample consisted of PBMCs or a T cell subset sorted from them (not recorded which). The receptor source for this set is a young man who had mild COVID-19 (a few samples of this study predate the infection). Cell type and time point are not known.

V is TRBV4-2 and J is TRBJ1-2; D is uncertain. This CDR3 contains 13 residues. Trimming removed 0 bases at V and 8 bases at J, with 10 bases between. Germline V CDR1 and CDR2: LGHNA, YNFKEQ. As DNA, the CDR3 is TGTGCCAGCAGCCAAGAGAATGGGTACGGCTACACCTTC. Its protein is CASSQENGYGYTF.

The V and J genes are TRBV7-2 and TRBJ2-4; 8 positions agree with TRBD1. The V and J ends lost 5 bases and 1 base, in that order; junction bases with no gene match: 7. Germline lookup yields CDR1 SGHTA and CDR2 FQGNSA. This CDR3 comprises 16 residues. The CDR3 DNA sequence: TGTGCCAGCAGCCCCATCCGGGACAGGGCCAAAAACATTCAGTACTTC. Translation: CASSPIRDRAKNIQYF.

This chain's CDR3 is CASSLDPGGSTEAFF. DNA of the CDR3: TGCGCCAGCAGCTTGGATCCCGGGGGGAGCACTGAAGCTTTCTTT. The V gene is TRBV5-1, the J gene TRBJ1-1, with D perhaps TRBD1 (5 bases). Germline loops: CDR1 SGHRS, CDR2 YFSETQ. This CDR3 spans 15 amino acids. V was cut by 0 bases and J by 4 bases, with 13 bases left in between.

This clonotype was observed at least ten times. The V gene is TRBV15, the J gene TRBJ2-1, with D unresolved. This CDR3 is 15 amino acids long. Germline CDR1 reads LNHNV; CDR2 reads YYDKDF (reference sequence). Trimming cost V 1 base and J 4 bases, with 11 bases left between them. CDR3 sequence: CATSRAITGYNEQFF. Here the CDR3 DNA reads TGTGCCACCAGCAGAGCCATAACGGGTTACAATGAGCAGTTCTTC.

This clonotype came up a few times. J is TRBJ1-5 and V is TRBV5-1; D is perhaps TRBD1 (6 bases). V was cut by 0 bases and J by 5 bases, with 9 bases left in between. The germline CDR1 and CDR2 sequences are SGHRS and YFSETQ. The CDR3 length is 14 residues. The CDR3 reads CASSLGTDYQPQHF. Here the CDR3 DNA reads TGCGCCAGCAGCTTGGGGACAGACTATCAGCCCCAGCATTTT.

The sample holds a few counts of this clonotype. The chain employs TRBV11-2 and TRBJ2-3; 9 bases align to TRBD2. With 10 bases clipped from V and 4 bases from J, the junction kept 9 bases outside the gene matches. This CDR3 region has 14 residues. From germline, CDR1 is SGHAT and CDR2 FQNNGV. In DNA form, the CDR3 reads TGTGCCACCACAGGACTAGCGCTGGCAGATACGCAGTATTTT. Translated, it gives CATTGLALADTQYF.

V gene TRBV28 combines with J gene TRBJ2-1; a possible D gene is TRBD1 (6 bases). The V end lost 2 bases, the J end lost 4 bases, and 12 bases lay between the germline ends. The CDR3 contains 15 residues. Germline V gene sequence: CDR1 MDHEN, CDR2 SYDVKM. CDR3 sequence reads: CASSLVLGAYNEQFF. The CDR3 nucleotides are TGTGCCAGCAGTTTAGTCCTGGGGGCATACAATGAGCAGTTCTTC.

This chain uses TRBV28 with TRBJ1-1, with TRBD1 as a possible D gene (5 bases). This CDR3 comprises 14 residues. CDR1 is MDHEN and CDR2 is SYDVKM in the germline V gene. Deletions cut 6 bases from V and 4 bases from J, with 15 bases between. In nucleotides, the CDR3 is TGTGCCAGCAGCGAGGGGTTGGGGACCACTGAAGCTTTCTTT. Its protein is CASSEGLGTTEAFF.

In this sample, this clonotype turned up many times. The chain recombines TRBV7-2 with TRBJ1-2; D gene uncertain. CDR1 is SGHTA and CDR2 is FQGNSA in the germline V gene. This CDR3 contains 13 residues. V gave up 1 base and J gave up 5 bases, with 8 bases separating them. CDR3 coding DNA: TGTGCCAGCAGCTTAGGGCAGCTTTATGGCTACACCTTC. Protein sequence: CASSLGQLYGYTF.

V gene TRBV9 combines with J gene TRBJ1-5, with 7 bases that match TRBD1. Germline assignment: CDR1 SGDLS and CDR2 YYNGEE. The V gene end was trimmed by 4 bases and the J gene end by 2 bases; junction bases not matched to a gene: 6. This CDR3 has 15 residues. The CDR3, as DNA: TGTGCCAGCAGCCCCGGGACAGCCGGCAATCAGCCCCAGCATTTT. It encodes CASSPGTAGNQPQHF. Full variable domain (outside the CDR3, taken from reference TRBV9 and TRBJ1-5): DSGVTQTPKHLITATGQRVTLRCSPRSGDLSVYWYQQSLDQGLQFLIQYYNGEERAKGNILERFSAQQFPDLHSELNLSSLELGDSALYFCASSPGTAGNQPQHFGDGTRLSIL.